This TCR beta chain originates from a study of cytomegalovirus exposure and HLA in healthy donors. Some clones are missing from TCRdb's copy, which holds only in-frame ones; the method was immunoSEQ multiplex PCR. The table has more than 100,000 clones, roughly 90% seen once. Findings and limits, study-wide: Published work reported that the classifier diagnosed cytomegalovirus status with high specificity and sensitivity. One later analysis, an examination of the 100 to 150 validation repertoires, found that first-cohort TCR clusters tended to co-occur in them. Three chains tied to CMV proved CMV antigen-specific in vitro.

With respect to this clone: Its antigen is as yet unknown.

The CDR3 is 15 amino acids. CDR1 and CDR2 (germline): MGHRA, YSYEKL. The V gene lost 0 bases and the J gene lost 7 bases, with 13 bases spanning the gap. The V call is TRBV4-1, the J call TRBJ2-1; D is ambiguous. This receptor was taken from a young woman in good health and CMV-seropositive. Sequenced sample: PBMCs. Written as DNA, the CDR3 is TGCGCCAGCAGCCAAGATTTTCTGTTTCGGAATGAGCAGTTCTTC. Residues: CASSQDFLFRNEQFF.